Sequencing of this TCR beta chain was carried out in a study of T cells in Graves' hyperthyroidism and ophthalmopathy. The study, taken as a whole, reports: Clonotypes that were expanded in thyroid above 0.001 mostly appeared in blood too.

As for this clonotype: Its cognate antigen is unknown.

From RNA transcripts, TCR beta CDR3 regions were amplified. The TCR CDR3 first-round RT-PCR relied on the HTBI primer set. TCRdb re-called the multiplex PCR reads through MiXCR, storing one row per CDR3 protein. Of around 97,000 distinct CDR3 sequences in the sample, 47% are singletons; the top ten hold 20% to 30%. This CDR3 has 12 residues. Trimming cost V 6 bases and J 8 bases, with 13 bases left between them. In germline, CDR1 is MNHNY, CDR2 SVGAGI (reference sequence). Uncontrolled infection, other autoimmune disease, pregnancy or lactation excluded patients. Diagnoses were established using clinical symptoms, serum thyroxine and TRAb, thyroid ultrasound and orbital computed tomography. The source of the PBMCs was 9.5 to 10 ml of fresh peripheral blood.

The source of this sequence is a man between 40 and 49 years old with Graves' hyperthyroidism. The V gene is TRBV6-6, the J gene TRBJ1-1; no definite D call. The sequencing sample was made of blood. The chain's CDR3 is CASSPGGEEAFF. The CDR3 nucleotides are TGTGCCAGCAGCCCCGGCGGGGAGGAAGCTTTCTTT.